Sequencing of this TCR beta chain was carried out in a study of CD8 T cells in Susac syndrome. Trimming shortened V by 5 bases and J by 0 bases, and 8 bases separated the two germline ends. The CDR3 runs to 13 residues. CDR1 SGHTA and CDR2 FQGNSA come from the germline V gene. About 0.5 to 1 ug RNA was reverse transcribed with random hexamers. TCRdb reanalysed the immunoSEQ multiplex PCR reads using MiXCR and keeps one entry per CDR3 protein. The sample holds roughly 120,000 distinct CDR3 sequences, more than 90% seen once. Sample: CD4+ T cells from PBMCs. The TCR was taken from a human donor in good health. The J gene is TRBJ2-7, the V gene TRBV7-2, with D uncertain. Here the CDR3 reads CASSPLSSYEQYF. The CDR3 DNA reads TGTGCCAGCAGCCCCCTCAGCTCCTACGAGCAGTACTTC.